The rows below give T cell receptor beta chains drawn from one sample of a study of blood T cell repertoires in COVID-19. The protocol was immunoSEQ multiplex PCR, while the TCRdb copy is restricted to in-frame clones and leaves out a portion. The repertoire holds 200,000 or so clones, about 88% seen once, with over 1.5% in the top ten. Sequencing input: peripheral blood. The receptors stem from a man aged 40-50 years with active or convalescent COVID-19. Each CDR3 is given with its conserved first and last residue. Fields, in order: J gene, V gene, D gene, clone size, CDR3 protein, CDR3 DNA. The D gene is left open where the match is weak. Clone sizes are given selectively: once, few, many, or a class where the clone is expanded.

j_gene: TRBJ1-4
v_gene: TRBV9
d_gene: .
abundance: .
CDR3aa: CASSVAGGSGAKLFF
CDR3nt: TGTGCCAGCAGCGTAGCAGGTGGGAGTGGAGCAAAACTGTTTTTT

j_gene: TRBJ2-3
v_gene: TRBV19
d_gene: .
abundance: .
CDR3aa: CASSIAMRDTQYF
CDR3nt: TGTGCCAGTAGTATAGCTATGAGAGATACGCAGTATTTT

j_gene: TRBJ2-7
v_gene: TRBV28
d_gene: TRBD1
abundance: .
CDR3aa: CASSSSGTGTNEQYF
CDR3nt: TGTGCCAGCAGTTCTTCCGGGACAGGGACCAACGAGCAGTACTTC

j_gene: TRBJ1-4
v_gene: TRBV20-1
d_gene: .
abundance: .
CDR3aa: CSASRSGLNEKLFF
CDR3nt: TGCAGTGCTAGTAGGTCGGGGTTGAATGAAAAACTGTTTTTT

j_gene: TRBJ1-2
v_gene: TRBV5-1
d_gene: TRBD1
abundance: .
CDR3aa: CASSQDRPPIRGYTF
CDR3nt: TGCGCCAGCAGCCAGGACAGGCCCCCAATCCGCGGCTACACCTTC

j_gene: TRBJ2-5
v_gene: TRBV9
d_gene: .
abundance: .
CDR3aa: CASSVDPGWKTQYF
CDR3nt: TGTGCCAGCAGCGTAGATCCGGGTTGGAAGACCCAGTACTTC

j_gene: TRBJ1-5
v_gene: TRBV1
d_gene: .
abundance: .
CDR3aa: CTSSQQQQGELSNQPQHF
CDR3nt: TGCACCAGCAGCCAACAACAACAGGGAGAACTTAGCAATCAGCCCCAGCATTTT

j_gene: TRBJ2-1
v_gene: TRBV5-1
d_gene: TRBD1
abundance: .
CDR3aa: CASSGGTGVYYNEQFF
CDR3nt: TGCGCCAGCAGCGGGGGGACAGGGGTCTACTACAATGAGCAGTTCTTC

j_gene: TRBJ1-5
v_gene: TRBV2
d_gene: TRBD1
abundance: .
CDR3aa: CASSEARTGEHQPQHF
CDR3nt: TGTGCCAGCAGTGAAGCGAGGACAGGGGAACATCAGCCCCAGCATTTT

j_gene: TRBJ2-7
v_gene: TRBV9
d_gene: TRBD1
abundance: .
CDR3aa: CASSVGTGGSYEQYF
CDR3nt: TGTGCCAGCAGCGTCGGGACAGGAGGTTCCTACGAGCAGTACTTC

j_gene: TRBJ2-5
v_gene: TRBV12-5
d_gene: .
abundance: .
CDR3aa: CASGVEGRSETQYF
CDR3nt: TGTGCTAGTGGCGTGGAGGGGCGCTCAGAGACCCAGTACTTC

j_gene: TRBJ1-3
v_gene: TRBV5-8
d_gene: .
abundance: .
CDR3aa: CATRATISGNTIYF
CDR3nt: TGTGCCACCAGGGCCACCATCTCTGGAAACACCATATATTTT

j_gene: TRBJ1-1
v_gene: TRBV6-1
d_gene: .
abundance: many
CDR3aa: CASSELVSGGMNTEAFF
CDR3nt: TGTGCCAGCAGTGAATTGGTCTCCGGCGGAATGAACACTGAAGCTTTCTTT

j_gene: TRBJ1-1
v_gene: TRBV5-1
d_gene: .
abundance: .
CDR3aa: CASSLGSLNTEAFF
CDR3nt: TGCGCCAGCAGCTTGGGTTCCTTGAACACTGAAGCTTTCTTT

j_gene: TRBJ1-3
v_gene: TRBV10-3
d_gene: .
abundance: once
CDR3aa: CAISSDGLASGNTIYF
CDR3nt: TGTGCCATCAGTTCAGACGGACTCGCTTCTGGAAACACCATATATTTT

j_gene: TRBJ1-1
v_gene: TRBV5-1
d_gene: TRBD1
abundance: .
CDR3aa: CASSLLGPGQEAFF
CDR3nt: TGCGCCAGCAGCTTGTTAGGTCCGGGACAGGAAGCTTTCTTT

j_gene: TRBJ1-2
v_gene: TRBV28
d_gene: .
abundance: .
CDR3aa: CASSFPSRYGYTF
CDR3nt: TGTGCCAGCAGTTTCCCCAGTCGCTATGGCTACACCTTC

j_gene: TRBJ1-2
v_gene: TRBV27
d_gene: .
abundance: once
CDR3aa: CASSLHENYGYTF
CDR3nt: TGTGCCAGCAGTTTACATGAGAACTATGGCTACACCTTC

j_gene: TRBJ2-7
v_gene: TRBV5-6
d_gene: .
abundance: .
CDR3aa: CASSPSYKGDEQYF
CDR3nt: TGTGCCAGCAGCCCCTCGTATAAGGGGGACGAGCAGTACTTC

j_gene: TRBJ1-2
v_gene: TRBV19
d_gene: .
abundance: once
CDR3aa: CASNHGGVGYTF
CDR3nt: TGTGCCAGTAACCATGGGGGGGTAGGCTACACCTTC

j_gene: TRBJ2-2
v_gene: TRBV6-4
d_gene: .
abundance: .
CDR3aa: CASAEGQFNTGELFF
CDR3nt: TGTGCCAGTGCCGAAGGACAATTCAACACCGGGGAGCTGTTTTTT

j_gene: TRBJ2-1
v_gene: TRBV9
d_gene: TRBD1
abundance: .
CDR3aa: CASSVTLDRGSYNEQFF
CDR3nt: TGTGCCAGCAGCGTGACCCTGGACAGGGGTTCCTACAATGAGCAGTTCTTC

j_gene: TRBJ1-3
v_gene: TRBV30
d_gene: .
abundance: .
CDR3aa: CAWSVGGSGNTIYF
CDR3nt: TGTGCCTGGAGTGTCGGTGGTTCTGGAAACACCATATATTTT

j_gene: TRBJ2-3
v_gene: TRBV5-1
d_gene: .
abundance: .
CDR3aa: CASREGQWQMDTQYF
CDR3nt: TGCGCCAGCAGGGAGGGACAGTGGCAAATGGATACGCAGTATTTT

j_gene: TRBJ1-3
v_gene: TRBV6-5
d_gene: .
abundance: .
CDR3aa: CASSPGGNTIYF
CDR3nt: TGTGCCAGCAGTCCCGGTGGAAACACCATATATTTT

j_gene: TRBJ1-2
v_gene: TRBV7-2
d_gene: .
abundance: .
CDR3aa: CASSPLQVSYGYTF
CDR3nt: TGTGCCAGCAGCCCACTACAGGTTTCGTATGGCTACACCTTC

j_gene: TRBJ1-5
v_gene: TRBV7-9
d_gene: .
abundance: once
CDR3aa: CASSFSPPGYSNQPQHF
CDR3nt: TGTGCCAGCAGCTTCTCGCCCCCAGGGTATAGCAATCAGCCCCAGCATTTT

j_gene: TRBJ1-1
v_gene: TRBV19
d_gene: .
abundance: .
CDR3aa: CASSMSLGGNTEAFF
CDR3nt: TGTGCCAGTAGTATGAGCCTAGGGGGGAACACTGAAGCTTTCTTT

j_gene: TRBJ1-4
v_gene: TRBV5-1
d_gene: .
abundance: once
CDR3aa: CASSLLLLETNEKLFF
CDR3nt: TGCGCCAGCAGCTTGCTCTTATTGGAGACTAATGAAAAACTGTTTTTT

j_gene: TRBJ1-4
v_gene: TRBV10-3
d_gene: .
abundance: .
CDR3aa: CAISMTAGNEKLFF
CDR3nt: TGTGCCATCAGTATGACGGCGGGTAATGAAAAACTGTTTTTT